This TCR beta chain was profiled in a study of cytomegalovirus exposure and HLA in healthy donors. Study information: Earlier sequencing of some 190 million T cells yielded 95 million to 120 million unique TCR beta sequences.

The study's findings and limits: Reports credit the classifier with highly specific, highly sensitive diagnosis of cytomegalovirus status. Most sequenced TCRs were rare (though some public TCRs occurred in many donors).

PCR primers comprised 60 Vbeta and 13 Jbeta primers. The method was immunoSEQ multiplex PCR; TCRdb's version includes in-frame clones alone and lacks a portion of them. This sample has fewer than 200,000 clones, with about four fifths found just once. The CDR3 sequence is 13 residues long. Germline values: CDR1 LNHNV, CDR2 YYDKDF (reference sequence). The ends were cut back, 7 bases at V and 1 base at J, with 10 bases in the middle. On this clone itself: Antigen: not known.

The V and J genes are TRBV15 and TRBJ1-2; D is uncertain. Sequenced material: PBMCs. The source is a woman between 50 and 59 years old in good health and CMV-seronegative. The CDR3 protein is CATTRPGNYGYTF. For the CDR3, the DNA is TGTGCCACCACCCGGCCGGGTAACTATGGCTACACCTTC.